The subject of this entry is one TCR beta chain. The antigen is undetermined. The sample belongs to a study of T-cell memory formation after mild COVID-19. Study-level findings and limits: Cross-reactive memory seemingly joined, as some responding clones were found in pre-infection memory. CD4+ clones that contracted lay mainly in CM and EM; CD8+ ones lay in EMRA.

Employing constant-segment primers, 5'RACE generated TCR alpha and TCR beta cDNA libraries bearing sample barcodes and UMIs. TCRdb processed the 5' RACE reads anew with MiXCR; each CDR3 protein has one entry. The data show more than 450,000 distinct CDR3 sequences, with more than 15% seen just once and 12% held by the top ten. V gave up 3 bases and J gave up 0 bases, with 22 bases separating them. This CDR3 has 19 residues. Germline V gene data show CDR1 as SGDLS and CDR2 as YYNGEE. The chain joins TRBV9 to TRBJ2-1; D perhaps matches TRBD2 (7 bases). The sequence was collected from an adult woman who had mild COVID-19 (a few samples of this study predate the infection). Cell type and time point are not known. The sample consisted of PBMCs or a T cell subset sorted from them (not recorded which). DNA for the CDR3: TGTGCCAGCAGCGGTGCGACTCCGGGGGGCCTAATCTCCTACAATGAGCAGTTCTTC. Protein: CASSGATPGGLISYNEQFF.